Listed below are T cell receptor beta chains from one sample, sequenced in a study of cytomegalovirus exposure and HLA in healthy donors. TCRdb keeps only in-frame clones here, not all; method: immunoSEQ multiplex PCR. Counted here are about 150,000 clones, about 85% occurring once; the ten biggest clones make up roughly 3.4%. Sample: PBMCs. The receptors stem from a human donor in good health. Both conserved end residues are part of each CDR3. D genes are given only for firm matches. Only part of the rows carry a size: once, few, many, or a class if the clone is expanded.

V: TRBV11-2
size: .
J: TRBJ2-5
D: .
DNA: TGTGCCAGCAGCTTGCGGTTGGGAGAGACCCAGTACTTC
CDR3: CASSLRLGETQYF

V: TRBV7-7
size: .
J: TRBJ1-1
D: .
DNA: TGTGCCAGCAGCTTACAGGTGGACACTGAAGCTTTCTTT
CDR3: CASSLQVDTEAFF

V: TRBV29-1
size: .
J: TRBJ2-7
D: .
DNA: TGCAGCGTTGGTCTACTAGACTACGAGCAGTACTTC
CDR3: CSVGLLDYEQYF

V: TRBV5-6
size: .
J: TRBJ2-3
D: .
DNA: TGTGCCAGCAGCCCTTGGACAGTTATTGCCTCCACAGATACGCAGTATTTT
CDR3: CASSPWTVIASTDTQYF

V: TRBV6-1
size: .
J: TRBJ2-2
D: .
DNA: TGTGCCAGCAGGCAGGGGTTGGCCGGGGAGCTGTTTTTT
CDR3: CASRQGLAGELFF

V: TRBV7-2
size: .
J: TRBJ1-1
D: .
DNA: TGTGCCAGCAGCACAACAGGGATTCGAGATGAAGCTTTCTTT
CDR3: CASSTTGIRDEAFF

V: TRBV6-5
size: .
J: TRBJ2-3
D: .
DNA: TGTGCCAGCAGTTCAAGCACAGATACGCAGTATTTT
CDR3: CASSSSTDTQYF

V: TRBV4-3
size: .
J: TRBJ1-1
D: .
DNA: TGCGCCAGCAGCCAAGGGACAGCAAACACTGAAGCTTTCTTT
CDR3: CASSQGTANTEAFF

V: TRBV9
size: few
J: TRBJ2-1
D: TRBD1
DNA: TGTGCCAGCAGCGTAGTTGGACAGGGCCATGAGCAGTTCTTC
CDR3: CASSVVGQGHEQFF

V: TRBV6-4
size: few
J: TRBJ2-2
D: TRBD2
DNA: TGTGCCAGCAGTAGGCGGGGGGTCACGAACACCGGGGAGCTGTTTTTT
CDR3: CASSRRGVTNTGELFF

V: TRBV4-2
size: .
J: TRBJ2-1
D: TRBD2
DNA: TGTGCCAGCAGCCAAGAAACCCTAGCGGGAGGCGCTGAGCAGTTCTTC
CDR3: CASSQETLAGGAEQFF

V: TRBV9
size: .
J: TRBJ1-1
D: .
DNA: TGTGCCAGCAGCGTAGGCGGGGGGCGGGCTGACACTGAAGCTTTCTTT
CDR3: CASSVGGGRADTEAFF

V: TRBV6-6
size: .
J: TRBJ1-2
D: .
DNA: TGTGCCAGCAGTTACGGCGGGGAGCCGTCTGGCTACACCTTC
CDR3: CASSYGGEPSGYTF

V: TRBV5-8
size: .
J: TRBJ1-5
D: .
DNA: TGTGCCAGCAGCCAAGGGACAAGAACTGGTCAGCCCCAGCATTTT
CDR3: CASSQGTRTGQPQHF

V: TRBV28
size: .
J: TRBJ1-1
D: .
DNA: TGTGCCAGCAGTCCCGCTAATGTGGCTGAAGCTTTCTTT
CDR3: CASSPANVAEAFF

V: TRBV28
size: .
J: TRBJ2-7
D: .
DNA: TGTGCCAGCAGTTATCAGGGAATTTATGACGAGCAGTACTTC
CDR3: CASSYQGIYDEQYF

V: TRBV6-1
size: .
J: TRBJ2-2
D: TRBD2
DNA: TGTGCCAGCAGACGACTAGCTACCGGGGAGCTGTTTTTT
CDR3: CASRRLATGELFF